The present T cell receptor beta chain was sequenced within a study of T cell responses to AZD1222 COVID-19 vaccine. General observations from the study: There were repertoire samples only from the period after the peak T cell response.

Some clones are missing from TCRdb's copy, which holds only in-frame ones; the method was immunoSEQ multiplex PCR. The data hold some 110,000 clones, with 80% to 90% observed a single time. As regards this clone: Its antigen is as yet unknown.

V was pared by 2 bases and J by 5 bases, with 11 bases between. The CDR3 has 14 residues. Germline V lookup: CDR1 SGHTS, CDR2 YDEGEE. The sample was peripheral blood, taken on day 0 of MenACWY control vaccination. The chain uses TRBV5-8 and TRBJ2-1; D might be TRBD1 (7 bases). The source is an adult in good health. The CDR3 reads CASSFPGGHNEQFF. DNA of the CDR3: TGTGCCAGCAGCTTCCCAGGGGGGCACAATGAGCAGTTCTTC.